Sequencing of this T cell receptor beta chain was carried out in a study of cytomegalovirus exposure and HLA in healthy donors. PCR employed 60 Vbeta and 13 Jbeta primers. Libraries were prepared by immunoSEQ multiplex PCR; TCRdb keeps only in-frame clonotypes and omits some of them. This table has some 66,000 clones, roughly 73% appearing once. The CDR3 spans 17 residues. Germline CDR1 SGHRS, CDR2 YFSETQ. V lost 4 bases to trimming and J lost 7 bases; unmatched junction nucleotides: 16. The chain couples TRBV5-1 to TRBJ2-1, with 8 bases matching TRBD2. This TCR derives from a man aged 40-49 years in good health and CMV-seronegative. Sequencing was carried out using PBMCs. The CDR3 sequence: CASSLRFSGSSQNEQFF. In nucleotides, the CDR3 is TGCGCCAGCAGCCTACGATTCAGCGGGAGTTCCCAAAATGAGCAGTTCTTC.